These T cell receptor beta chains were read from a single sample in a study of cytomegalovirus exposure and HLA in healthy donors. Clones were sequenced by immunoSEQ multiplex PCR, and TCRdb holds only the in-frame ones, with some missing. Among under 250,000 clones listed, around 77% were seen once. Sequencing was performed on PBMCs. The receptors come from a woman aged 25 to 39 in good health and CMV-seronegative. Both conserved end residues are part of each CDR3. D genes are given only for firm matches. Some rows mark clone size as missing; the rest say once, few, many or name a class of expanded clone.

v_call,d_call,j_call,clone_size,cdr3_aa,cdr3_nt
TRBV5-1,TRBD2,TRBJ2-3,once,CASSFLAGGSTDTQYF,TGCGCCAGCAGCTTCCTAGCGGGGGGGAGCACAGATACGCAGTATTTT
TRBV15,NA,TRBJ2-1,NA,CAIRQVGTYNEQFF,TGTGCCATTAGACAGGTAGGAACCTACAATGAGCAGTTCTTC
TRBV5-5,NA,TRBJ2-6,once,CASSSNIRQGLVSGANVLTF,TGTGCCAGCAGCTCAAACATTAGACAGGGACTGGTCTCTGGGGCCAACGTCCTGACTTTC
TRBV5-1,NA,TRBJ1-2,NA,CASSGAGDYGYPF,TGCGCCAGCAGCGGCGCAGGGGACTATGGCTACCCCTTC
TRBV7-9,TRBD1,TRBJ1-2,NA,CASSLGGTGGAYGYPF,TGTGCCAGCAGCCTAGGCGGGACAGGGGGCGCGTATGGCTACCCCTTC
TRBV11-3,NA,TRBJ2-7,NA,CASSLNRASYEQYF,TGTGCCAGCAGCTTGAACAGGGCCTCCTACGAGCAGTACTTC
TRBV19,NA,TRBJ1-5,NA,CASSIHIQYQPQHF,TGTGCCAGTAGTATCCACATCCAATATCAGCCCCAGCATTTT
TRBV7-9,NA,TRBJ1-1,NA,CASSLEGGTEAFF,TGTGCCAGCAGCTTAGAGGGGGGGACTGAAGCTTTCTTT
TRBV5-4,NA,TRBJ1-2,NA,CASSLGQNYGYTF,TGTGCCAGCAGCTTAGGACAGAACTATGGCTACACCTTC
TRBV13,NA,TRBJ2-7,NA,CASSLGLSYEQYF,TGTGCCAGCAGCTTAGGCCTAAGCTACGAGCAGTACTTC
TRBV2,TRBD2,TRBJ2-7,NA,CASTRTSGGSSYEQYF,TGTGCCAGCACTCGGACTAGCGGGGGGAGCTCCTACGAGCAGTACTTC
TRBV7-9,TRBD2,TRBJ2-7,NA,CASSVVDLAGVEQYF,TGTGCCAGCAGCGTGGTGGATCTAGCGGGAGTCGAGCAGTACTTC
TRBV2,NA,TRBJ1-5,NA,CASSDRATLHF,TGTGCCAGCAGTGACAGGGCCACTTTACATTTT
TRBV4-1,TRBD1,TRBJ1-2,NA,CASSQGTRGFDYGYTF,TGCGCCAGCAGCCAAGGTACCAGGGGGTTTGACTATGGCTACACCTTC
TRBV18,NA,TRBJ1-2,few,CASSPPSRRNYGYTF,TGTGCCAGCTCACCACCTAGTAGAAGAAACTATGGCTACACCTTC
TRBV4-1,TRBD2,TRBJ2-1,NA,CASSQVGLVGEQFF,TGCGCCAGCAGCCAAGTTGGACTAGTGGGTGAGCAGTTCTTC
TRBV2,TRBD2,TRBJ2-3,NA,CASNSGGSTDTQYF,TGTGCCAGCAATAGCGGGGGTAGCACAGATACGCAGTATTTT
TRBV7-6,NA,TRBJ1-1,NA,CASSLVEGGTEAFF,TGTGCCAGCAGCTTAGTGGAGGGAGGGACTGAAGCTTTCTTT
TRBV5-1,NA,TRBJ1-1,NA,CASSLFAANTEAFF,TGCGCCAGCAGCTTATTTGCGGCCAACACTGAAGCTTTCTTT
TRBV13,NA,TRBJ2-3,NA,CASSLVGGSTDTQYF,TGTGCCAGCAGCTTAGTAGGCGGGAGCACAGATACGCAGTATTTT
TRBV6-1,TRBD1,TRBJ2-5,many,CASSESTGGQETQYF,TGTGCCAGCAGTGAATCAACAGGGGGGCAAGAGACCCAGTACTTC
TRBV6-6,TRBD1,TRBJ1-2,NA,CASRITQGEGYGYTF,TGTGCCAGCAGAATAACACAGGGGGAAGGTTATGGCTACACCTTC
TRBV4-1,NA,TRBJ2-7,NA,CASSQLVGSLREQYF,TGCGCCAGCAGCCAACTCGTCGGGTCGCTAAGAGAGCAGTACTTC
TRBV28,TRBD2,TRBJ2-7,few,CASSPPSLAGPYEQYF,TGTGCCAGCAGCCCTCCCTCTCTAGCGGGACCTTACGAGCAGTACTTC
TRBV29-1,TRBD2,TRBJ2-1,NA,CSVGVAGEVEQFF,TGCAGCGTTGGGGTAGCGGGAGAGGTTGAGCAGTTCTTC
TRBV27,NA,TRBJ2-7,NA,CASSSGDRPYEQYF,TGTGCCAGCAGTTCGGGCGACAGACCCTACGAGCAGTACTTC
TRBV5-1,TRBD1,TRBJ1-2,NA,CASSLSGTAGYPF,TGCGCCAGCAGCTTGTCAGGGACAGCCGGCTACCCCTTC
TRBV19,TRBD2,TRBJ2-2,NA,CASSRSGTSGTHGELFF,TGTGCCAGTAGTAGAAGTGGGACTAGCGGGACCCACGGGGAGCTGTTTTTT
TRBV28,TRBD1,TRBJ1-5,NA,CASRWGDRGTQPQHF,TGTGCCAGCAGATGGGGAGACAGGGGGACCCAGCCCCAGCATTTT
TRBV15,TRBD2,TRBJ2-7,NA,CATSSGLAGGYEQYF,TGTGCCACCAGCAGTGGACTAGCGGGGGGGTACGAGCAGTACTTC
TRBV27,TRBD2,TRBJ2-1,NA,CASSLGLAGGSYNEQFF,TGTGCCAGCAGTTTGGGACTAGCGGGGGGATCCTACAATGAGCAGTTCTTC
TRBV10-2,TRBD2,TRBJ2-1,few,CASRTSGARYNEQFF,TGCGCCAGCAGGACTAGCGGGGCCCGCTACAATGAGCAGTTCTTC
TRBV27,NA,TRBJ2-1,NA,CASNPGDSLYNEQFF,TGTGCCAGCAACCCCGGGGACTCCCTATACAATGAGCAGTTCTTC
TRBV10-3,NA,TRBJ2-6,few,CAISANSLGANVLTF,TGTGCCATCAGTGCAAACAGCCTGGGGGCCAACGTCCTGACTTTC
TRBV29-1,NA,TRBJ2-3,NA,CSVDEIDTQYF,TGCAGCGTTGATGAGATAGATACGCAGTATTTT
TRBV5-6,TRBD1,TRBJ1-5,NA,CASNRQGGGQPQHF,TGTGCCAGCAACCGTCAGGGGGGCGGTCAGCCCCAGCATTTT
TRBV25-1,TRBD1,TRBJ1-6,NA,CASRGQRDSPLHF,TGTGCCAGCAGGGGACAGCGGGATTCACCCCTCCACTTT
TRBV4-1,TRBD2,TRBJ2-1,few,CASSQDRGAGGDEQFF,TGCGCCAGCAGCCAAGATAGGGGGGCGGGGGGGGACGAGCAGTTCTTC
TRBV19,NA,TRBJ1-1,NA,CATGDGNTEAFF,TGTGCCACGGGAGACGGGAACACTGAAGCTTTCTTT
TRBV9,TRBD2,TRBJ2-2,NA,CASSVGAGAGTGELFF,TGTGCCAGCAGCGTAGGGGCGGGAGCGGGCACCGGGGAGCTGTTTTTT
TRBV6-1,NA,TRBJ2-7,NA,CASSEYIQAPYEQYF,TGTGCCAGCAGTGAATACATCCAGGCTCCCTACGAGCAGTACTTC
TRBV30,NA,TRBJ1-6,NA,CAWKGVYNSPLHF,TGTGCCTGGAAGGGGGTGTATAATTCACCCCTCCACTTT
TRBV7-9,NA,TRBJ1-2,once,CASSLHSKYGYTF,TGTGCCAGCAGCTTACACAGCAAATATGGCTACACCTTC
TRBV6-1,NA,TRBJ1-4,NA,CASSGRGMATNEKLFF,TGTGCCAGCAGTGGAAGGGGGATGGCAACTAATGAAAAACTGTTTTTT
TRBV10-3,TRBD1,TRBJ1-1,NA,CAISDRRQGGYTEAFF,TGTGCCATCAGTGACCGACGACAGGGCGGCTACACTGAAGCTTTCTTT
TRBV9,NA,TRBJ2-1,NA,CASSPRGDYLSNEQFF,TGTGCCAGCAGCCCAAGGGGGGACTACCTCTCCAATGAGCAGTTCTTC
TRBV5-4,TRBD1,TRBJ1-1,NA,CASSFKGAGTEAFF,TGTGCCAGCAGCTTTAAGGGGGCCGGAACTGAAGCTTTCTTT
TRBV5-1,NA,TRBJ2-5,few,CASSHRASLQETQYF,TGCGCCAGCAGTCACAGAGCCAGCCTCCAAGAGACCCAGTACTTC
TRBV7-2,NA,TRBJ1-1,NA,CASSSRGVHTEAFF,TGTGCCAGCAGCTCTCGCGGGGTCCACACTGAAGCTTTCTTT
TRBV6-4,NA,TRBJ1-1,NA,CASSDSQNTEAFF,TGTGCCAGCAGTGACTCACAGAACACTGAAGCTTTCTTT
TRBV4-2,NA,TRBJ2-5,NA,CASSQVQGEAQYF,TGTGCCAGCAGCCAAGTTCAGGGGGAGGCCCAGTACTTC
TRBV15,NA,TRBJ2-4,NA,CATSPGVGLAKNIQYF,TGTGCCACCAGCCCCGGGGTCGGGCTAGCCAAAAACATTCAGTACTTC
TRBV10-3,NA,TRBJ2-6,NA,CAISEQVLSGANVLTF,TGTGCCATCAGTGAACAGGTCCTCTCTGGGGCCAACGTCCTGACTTTC